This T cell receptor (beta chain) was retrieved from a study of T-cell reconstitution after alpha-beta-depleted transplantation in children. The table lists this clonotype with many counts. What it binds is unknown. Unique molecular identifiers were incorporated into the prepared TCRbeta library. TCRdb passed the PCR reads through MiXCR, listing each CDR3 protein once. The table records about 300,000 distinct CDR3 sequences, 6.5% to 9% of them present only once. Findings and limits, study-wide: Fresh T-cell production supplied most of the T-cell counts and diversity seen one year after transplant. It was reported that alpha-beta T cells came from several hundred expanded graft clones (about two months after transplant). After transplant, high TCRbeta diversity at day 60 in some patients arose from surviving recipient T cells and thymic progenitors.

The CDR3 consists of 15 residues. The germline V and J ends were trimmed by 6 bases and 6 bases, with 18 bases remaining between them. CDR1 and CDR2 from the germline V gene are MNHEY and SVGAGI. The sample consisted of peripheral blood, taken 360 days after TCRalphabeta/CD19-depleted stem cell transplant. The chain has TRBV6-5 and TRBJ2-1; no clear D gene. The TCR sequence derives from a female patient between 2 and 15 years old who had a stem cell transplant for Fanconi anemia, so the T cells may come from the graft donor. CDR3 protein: CASRLKYSTPNEQFF. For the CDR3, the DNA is TGTGCCAGCAGATTAAAATATTCGACACCCAATGAGCAGTTCTTC.